The clone carrying this T cell receptor beta chain has ten or more counts. Each CDR3 protein gets one entry after TCRdb re-called the RT-PCR reads with MiXCR. Of almost 700,000 distinct CDR3 sequences in the sample, around 14% were seen once. The sample consisted of memory CD4+ T cells from blood. This sequence was found in a female donor in good health, serving as a healthy control.

This CDR3 is CSVSRDWGYEQYF. The CDR3 region has the DNA TGCAGCGTCTCCCGGGACTGGGGCTACGAGCAGTACTTC. The chain uses TRBV29-1 and TRBJ2-7, with D possibly TRBD2 on 6 matching bases. The V gene lost 6 bases and the J gene lost 3 bases, with 15 bases spanning the gap. The CDR3 extends over 13 amino acids. Germline lookup yields CDR1 SQVTM and CDR2 ANQGSEA.